Following are 26 T cell receptor beta chains from one sample sequenced in a study of Graves' ophthalmopathy and Graves' hyperthyroidism. RNA transcripts were the source from which TCR beta CDR3 regions were amplified. RT-PCR in the first round used HTBI primers; a second-round multiplex PCR followed. From the multiplex PCR reads, TCRdb called clonotypes with MiXCR, one entry per CDR3 protein. The data show 650,000 to 900,000 distinct CDR3 sequences, roughly two fifths seen once. Sequenced input: peripheral blood. These TCRs come from an adult man with Graves' ophthalmopathy.

This clonotype has only a few counts. The chain carries TRBV19 and TRBJ1-5; 8 nucleotides agree with TRBD1. The CDR3 sequence is 14 residues long. Germline V gene lookup returns CDR1 LNHDA and CDR2 SQIVND (reference sequence). J lost 5 bases, V lost 3 bases, and 3 bases had no gene match. The CDR3 spells CASSITGGDQPQHF. In DNA, the CDR3 is TGTGCCAGTAGTATTACAGGGGGGGATCAGCCCCAGCATTTT.

The table lists this clonotype with many counts. The genes are TRBV7-8 and TRBJ1-1; D is unclear. V shed 6 bases and J shed 1 base, with 15 bases lying between them. This CDR3 is built from 15 residues. Germline loops: CDR1 SGHVS, CDR2 FQNEAQ. CDR3 DNA: TGTGCCAGCAGTTGGCAACAGAGTCCGAACACTGAAGCTTTCTTT. This sequence encodes CASSWQQSPNTEAFF.

This clonotype was found many times. This chain uses TRBV5-6 with TRBJ1-4, with D unclear. Germline V lookup: CDR1 SGHDT, CDR2 YYEEEE. The V gene lost 3 bases and the J gene lost 13 bases, with 19 bases spanning the gap. The CDR3 consists of 14 residues. DNA of the CDR3: TGTGCCAGCAGCTCCCGGAGGGAGTTCCGGAGACTGTTTTTT. Its protein product is CASSSRREFRRLFF.

This clonotype has only one observation. A junction end diverges from the germline sequence, so it may reflect a read error. This chain joins TRBV12-3 or TRBV12-4 and TRBJ1-5; D ambiguous. The CDR3 covers 15 residues. The CDR3 sequence: CASGFGPGGNQPQHF. As DNA, the CDR3 is TGTGCCAGCGGTTTTGGCCCGGGCGGCAATCAGCCCCAGCATTTT.

Concerning this clonotype: Here the CDR3 omits its conserved ending phenylalanine or tryptophan, so a read error is the likely source. The DNA is omitted, as the CDR3 cannot be located on it reliably, and the CDR3 follows TCRdb's listing. The chain is built from TRBV29-1 and TRBJ1-1; the listed D gene, TRBD1, was not tested against the DNA. The CDR3 has 8 amino acids, counting both end residues. Germline lookup yields CDR1 SQVTM and CDR2 ANQGSEA. CDR3 protein: CSAGTDYY.

This clonotype occurred many times. V and J are TRBV25-1 and TRBJ2-2, with 7 bases identical to TRBD1. Looked up from germline, CDR1 is MGHDK and CDR2 is SYGVNS. This CDR3 has 15 amino acids. Trimming cost V 6 bases and J 1 base; bases outside gene matches: 5. CDR3 DNA sequence: TGTGCCAGCAGCCCCGGGACAGTGAACACCGGGGAGCTGTTTTTT. Translating gives CASSPGTVNTGELFF.

Notes on this clonotype: Since the CDR3 does not end with the conserved phenylalanine or tryptophan, this likely comes from a read error. This chain uses TRBV7-9 with TRBJ2-7, with 12 bases identical to TRBD2. This CDR3 has 16 residues. The germline gives CDR1 SEHNR, CDR2 FQNEAQ (reference sequence). V gave up 5 bases and J gave up 6 bases; unmatched junction bases: 11. CDR3 loop: CASSLGSPSGRGEQYL. In DNA form, the CDR3 reads TGTGCCAGCAGCCTCGGATCCCCTAGCGGGAGGGGCGAGCAGTACCTC.

The chain couples TRBV29-1 to TRBJ1-5; D may be TRBD1 (5 bases). CDR3 length: 14 residues. Germline values: CDR1 SQVTM, CDR2 ANQGSEA. The V end was cut by 5 bases, the J end by 5 bases, with 16 bases between. Written as DNA, the CDR3 is TGCAGCGTTTTAGGGGCAGGGAAGGATCAGCCCCAGCATTTT. Translated, it gives CSVLGAGKDQPQHF.

In its sample, this clonotype was seen a few times. The V gene is TRBV20-1, the J gene TRBJ1-5; TRBD1 aligns across 7 bases. The CDR3 covers 13 residues. Germline CDR1 is DFQATT and CDR2 is SNEGSKA (reference sequence). The J segment lost 6 bases and the V segment lost 4 bases, leaving 6 bases of the junction unmatched. The CDR3 nucleotides read TGCAGTGCTAACGGACAGGAGTTTCAGCCCCAGCATTTT. This codes for CSANGQEFQPQHF.

This clonotype has only one observation. The rearrangement joins TRBV25-1 to TRBJ2-7; D remains unclear. The CDR3 has 14 amino acids. V was shortened by 5 bases and J by 2 bases, with 13 bases between the two germline ends. Germline loops: CDR1 MGHDK, CDR2 SYGVNS. In DNA, the CDR3 is TGTGCCAGCAGTTACTTGATCGGCCCCTACGAGCAGTACTTC. This encodes CASSYLIGPYEQYF.

Comment on this clonotype: An end of the junction differs from the germline gene, which may be a read error. The genes are TRBV7-2 and TRBJ2-5; tentative D call: TRBD1 (5 bases). The CDR3 loop spans 13 amino acids. Per the germline V gene, CDR1 is SGHTA and CDR2 is FQGNSA. The CDR3 nucleotides are TGTGCCTGCAGTAAGGGCAGGGAAGAGACCCAGTACTTC. Amino acid sequence: CACSKGREETQYF. Combining the CDR3 with reference TRBV7-2 and TRBJ2-5 gives the whole variable domain GAGVSQSPSNKVTEKGKDVELRCDPISGHTALYWYRQSLGQGLEFLIYFQGNSAPDKSGLPSDRFSAERTGGSVSTLTIQRTQQEDSAVYLCACSKGREETQYFGPGTRLLVL.

This clonotype was picked up many times. This chain joins TRBV5-1 and TRBJ1-2; no definite D call. Trimming removed 4 bases from V and 4 bases from J, with 14 bases in between. The CDR3 consists of 14 residues. Germline values: CDR1 SGHRS, CDR2 YFSETQ. Here the CDR3 reads CASSPTVRPYGYTF. The DNA for the CDR3 is TGCGCCAGCAGCCCTACGGTCCGTCCCTATGGCTACACCTTC.

The chain employs TRBV5-6 and TRBJ1-1; D remains unclear. Germline V lookup: CDR1 SGHDT, CDR2 YYEEEE. The CDR3 loop spans 12 amino acids. V was cut by 2 bases and J by 5 bases, with 7 bases left in between. The CDR3 spells CASSFTRTEAFF. The CDR3 DNA reads TGTGCCAGCAGCTTTACAAGAACTGAAGCTTTCTTT. Complete variable domain (other parts from reference TRBV5-6 and TRBJ1-1): DAGVTQSPTHLIKTRGQQVTLRCSPKSGHDTVSWYQQALGQGPQFIFQYYEEEERQRGNFPDRFSGHQFPNYSSELNVNALLLGDSALYLCASSFTRTEAFFGQGTRLTVV.

This clonotype was seen repeatedly, ten times or more. V is TRBV10-3 and J is TRBJ1-1; 9 nucleotides line up with TRBD1. The trim removed 0 bases at V and 7 bases at J, leaving 0 bases unmatched. CDR1 and CDR2 from the germline V gene are ENHRY and SYGVKD. The CDR3 spans 13 residues. The CDR3 DNA sequence: TGTGCCATCAGTGAGTCGACAGGGGGTGAAGCTTTCTTT. Translation gives CAISESTGGEAFF.

The chain has TRBV12-3 or TRBV12-4 and TRBJ1-5, with D unresolved. This CDR3 has 14 amino acids. V lost 3 bases and J lost 4, with 10 bases in between. The CDR3 bases are TGTGCCAGCAGTTTTAACACTAGAAATCAGCCCCAGCATTTT. Translation: CASSFNTRNQPQHF.

V and J are TRBV19 and TRBJ1-1, with TRBD1 identical over 9 bases. This CDR3 comprises 15 residues. V shed 3 bases and J 2 bases; nucleotides not matched to a gene: 4. In germline, CDR1 is LNHDA, CDR2 SQIVND (reference sequence). The CDR3 is CASSMGQGANTEAFF. The CDR3 region has the DNA TGTGCCAGTAGTATGGGACAGGGTGCAAACACTGAAGCTTTCTTT.

This clonotype showed up just a few times. The chain joins TRBV12-3 or TRBV12-4 to TRBJ1-1; no clear D. The CDR3 is made up of 15 amino acids. V lost 4 bases and J lost 0, with 12 bases in between. The CDR3 DNA reads as TGTGCCAGCAGTTATCCCCAGATAATGAACACTGAAGCTTTCTTT. This encodes CASSYPQIMNTEAFF.

This clonotype appeared many times. The CDR3 here is CSAASGTEAFF. The CDR3 DNA is TGCAGTGCTGCCTCCGGGACAGAAGCTTTCTTT. This chain connects TRBV20-1 to TRBJ1-1; possible D gene TRBD1, 6 bases. The germline V gene has CDR1 DFQATT and CDR2 SNEGSKA (reference sequence). The CDR3 has 11 amino acids. Trimming shortened V by 5 bases and J by 8 bases, and 12 bases separated the two germline ends.

In regard to this clonotype: Sequence at one end of the junction differs from germline and may be a read error. CDR3 sequence: CASSSSGTPNTGELFF. CDR3 in DNA: TGCGCCAGCAGCTCCAGCGGGACACCAAACACCGGGGAGCTGTTTTTT. The chain carries TRBV13 and TRBJ2-2; the D gene is possibly TRBD2 (7 bases). There are 16 residues in the CDR3. Germline CDR1 reads PRHDT; CDR2 reads FYEKMQ (reference sequence).

The V and J genes are TRBV7-8 and TRBJ2-3, with D perhaps being TRBD1 or TRBD2 (7 bases each). Between the trimmed V and J ends, which lost 3 bases and 5 bases, there was a span of 15 bases. The CDR3 spans 15 residues. Germline V gene sequence: CDR1 SGHVS, CDR2 FQNEAQ. The chain's CDR3 is CASSLIRGDRDTQYF. The CDR3 DNA sequence: TGTGCCAGCAGCTTGATCCGGGGGGACAGAGATACGCAGTATTTT.

In its sample, this clonotype was seen many times. The genes are TRBV29-1 and TRBJ1-1, with a possible D match to TRBD1 (6 bases). The CDR3 sequence is 12 residues long. Trimming took off 8 bases at V and 2 bases at J, with 12 bases between the two ends. Germline CDR1 and CDR2: SQVTM and ANQGSEA. In DNA form, the CDR3 reads TGCAGCTCATACAGGGTTAACACTGAAGCTTTCTTT. It codes for CSSYRVNTEAFF.

This chain connects TRBV2 to TRBJ2-7; 7 nucleotides line up with TRBD1. The CDR3 runs to 13 residues. The J segment lost 2 bases and the V segment lost 6 bases, leaving 4 bases of the junction unmatched. The germline gives CDR1 SNHLY, CDR2 FYNNEI. CDR3: CASRRDRPYEQYF. The CDR3 DNA sequence: TGTGCCAGCAGACGGGACAGACCCTACGAGCAGTACTTC.

This clonotype has at least ten counts. The rearrangement uses TRBV2 and TRBJ1-6; 9 nucleotides match TRBD1. V trimming: 4 bases; J trimming: 11 bases; junction bases outside the gene matches: 3. CDR1 is SNHLY and CDR2 is FYNNEI in the germline V gene. This CDR3 spans 13 amino acids. This CDR3 is CASSGTGEPPLHF. In DNA form, the CDR3 reads TGTGCCAGCAGTGGGACAGGGGAACCACCCCTCCACTTT.

This clonotype showed up just a few times. The chain is built from TRBV7-3 and TRBJ2-3, with unresolved D. Per the germline V gene, CDR1 is SGHTA and CDR2 is FQGTGA. The V gene lost 1 base and the J gene lost 0 bases, with 5 bases spanning the gap. The CDR3 has 14 residues. CDR3 DNA: TGTGCCAGCAGCTTAATTCCGAGCACAGATACGCAGTATTTT. Its protein product is CASSLIPSTDTQYF.

The V gene is TRBV7-2, the J gene TRBJ2-7, with D unclear. This CDR3 has 13 residues. From germline, CDR1 is SGHTA and CDR2 FQGNSA. Trimming removed 6 bases at V and 0 bases at J, with 9 bases between. The CDR3 DNA reads TGTGCCAGCAGGGGTAAAGCCTCCTACGAGCAGTACTTC. It specifies CASRGKASYEQYF. The whole variable domain, remainder taken from reference TRBV7-2 and TRBJ2-7, is GAGVSQSPSNKVTEKGKDVELRCDPISGHTALYWYRQSLGQGLEFLIYFQGNSAPDKSGLPSDRFSAERTGGSVSTLTIQRTQQEDSAVYLCASRGKASYEQYFGPGTRLTVT.

Note on this clonotype: A much larger clone is a single base away; this may be a read error. V usage is TRBV29-1 and J usage is TRBJ2-5; D gene unclear. CDR3 length: 14 amino acids. The germline CDR1 and CDR2 sequences are SQVTM and ANQGSEA. The CDR3 spells CNVDFLTIEETQYF. CDR3 DNA sequence: TGCAACGTTGATTTTTTGACAATCGAAGAGACCCAGTACTTC.